The clone carrying this T cell receptor (beta chain) was counted many times. Conversion of TCR transcripts into cDNA relied on 5'RACE template switching, which added a universal primer site and UMIs. One entry per CDR3 protein, called by TCRdb with MiXCR from the 5' RACE reads. The data contain 68,000 or so distinct CDR3 sequences, 7.4% of them singletons. The data belong to a study of T cells after yellow fever vaccination. Source: CD8+ T cells sorted from PBMCs, taken 15 days after the yellow fever booster vaccination. This sequence originates from a man aged 25-45 years who received the YFV17D yellow fever vaccine.

In DNA, the CDR3 is TGTGCCAGCAGCTTCTGGACTAGCGGGAGGCAAGAGACCCAGTACTTC. Translated: CASSFWTSGRQETQYF. The V gene is TRBV7-2, the J gene TRBJ2-5; TRBD2 matches at 14 bases. In germline, CDR1 is SGHTA, CDR2 FQGNSA. Unmatched junction bases numbered 2, after V lost 3 bases and J lost 2 bases. This CDR3 has 16 residues.